These T cell receptor beta chains were read from a single sample in a study of CD8+ T cells in alopecia areata. TCRdb keeps only in-frame clones here, not all; method: immunoSEQ multiplex PCR. The sample yields some 170,000 clones, roughly 59% seen once. Sample: CD4+ T cells sorted from blood, taken at week 0. Receptors originate from a human donor with alopecia areata. The CDR3 runs from the conserved cysteine through the conserved F or W. The order of the fields is D gene, clone size, V gene, J gene, CDR3 DNA, CDR3 protein. A D gene is named only where the DNA matches it firmly. Only some rows state a clone size, as once, few, many or a class for expanded clones.

.,.,TRBV30,TRBJ2-3,TGTGCCTCCCTCCAGCGTACTACAGATACGCAGTATTTT,CASLQRTTDTQYF
TRBD2,.,TRBV4-3,TRBJ2-4,TGCGCCAGCAGCCGATCCCTGATTAGCGGGGAGCGGTACTTC,CASSRSLISGERYF
.,once,TRBV14,TRBJ2-5,TGTGCCAGCAGCCAAAAGGCGGGATGGGCTATGCACTTC,CASSQKAGWAMHF
.,once,TRBV9,TRBJ2-7,TGTGCCAGCAGCGTAGCAGACGGGAGCTCCTACGAGCAGTACTTC,CASSVADGSSYEQYF
TRBD2,few,TRBV7-2,TRBJ2-1,TGTGCCAGCAGCTCCTCTACTAGCGGGAGACTGTACAATGAGCAGTTCTTC,CASSSSTSGRLYNEQFF
TRBD1,few,TRBV5-1,TRBJ2-1,TGCGCCAGCAGCTTGGACGGGACAGGGTTCGGCAATGAGCAGTTCTTC,CASSLDGTGFGNEQFF
.,few,TRBV2,TRBJ2-1,TGTGCCAGCAGTGAAGCCGGGGGCGGGGCCCCCTATGAGCAGTTCTTC,CASSEAGGGAPYEQFF
.,once,TRBV4-3,TRBJ2-1,TGCGCCAGCAGCCAACTAGCGAGGGTAGAGAATGAGCAGTTCTTC,CASSQLARVENEQFF
TRBD2,.,TRBV18,TRBJ2-3,TGTGCCAGCTCACAATATAGCGGGGGAACCACAGATACGCAGTATTTT,CASSQYSGGTTDTQYF
.,.,TRBV30,TRBJ2-2,TGTGCCTGTCAGGGATTCACCGGGGAGCTGTTTTTT,CACQGFTGELFF
.,.,TRBV5-1,TRBJ2-5,TGCGCCAGCAGCTTGAAGCAAGAGACCCAGTACTTC,CASSLKQETQYF
.,.,TRBV29-1,TRBJ1-2,TGCAGCGTTGAAACCGACAAGGTCTGGGGCTACACCTTC,CSVETDKVWGYTF
TRBD1,few,TRBV30,TRBJ2-3,TGTGCCTGGAGTGTGGGACAGGCGGCAGATACGCAGTATTTT,CAWSVGQAADTQYF
TRBD2,few,TRBV25-1,TRBJ2-5,TGTGCCAGCAGTGCGCGGGGGGGCGCCCAAGAGACCCAGTACTTC,CASSARGGAQETQYF
.,.,TRBV29-1,TRBJ1-1,TGCAGCGTTGAACCCCAGGGGCACACTGAAGCTTTCTTT,CSVEPQGHTEAFF